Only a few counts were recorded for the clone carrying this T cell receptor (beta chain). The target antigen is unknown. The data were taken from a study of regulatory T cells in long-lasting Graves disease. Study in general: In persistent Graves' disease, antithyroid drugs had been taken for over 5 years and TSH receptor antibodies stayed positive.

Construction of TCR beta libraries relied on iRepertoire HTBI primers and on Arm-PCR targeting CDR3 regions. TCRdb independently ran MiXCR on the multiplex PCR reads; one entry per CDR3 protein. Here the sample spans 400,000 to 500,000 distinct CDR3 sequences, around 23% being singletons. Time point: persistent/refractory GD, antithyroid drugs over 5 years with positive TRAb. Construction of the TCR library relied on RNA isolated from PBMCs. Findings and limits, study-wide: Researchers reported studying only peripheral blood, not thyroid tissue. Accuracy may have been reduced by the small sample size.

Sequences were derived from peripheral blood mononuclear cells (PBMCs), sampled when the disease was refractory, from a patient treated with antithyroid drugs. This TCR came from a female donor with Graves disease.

The CDR3 sequence is CASSPLGTGGTTEAFF. The CDR3 DNA reads TGCGCCAGCAGCCCATTAGGGACAGGGGGGACCACTGAAGCTTTCTTT. This rearrangement joins TRBV4-1 to TRBJ1-1; TRBD1 agrees at 11 bases. This CDR3 contains 16 residues. V lost 4 bases to trimming and J lost 4 bases; unmatched junction nucleotides: 8. CDR1 MGHRA and CDR2 YSYEKL come from the germline V gene.